These T cell receptor beta chains were read from a single sample in a study of post-analysis software for immune sequencing data. TCRdb reanalysed the PCR reads using MiXCR and keeps one entry per CDR3 protein. In the table there are under 200,000 distinct CDR3 sequences, around 36% of which are singletons. Sequenced here: blood, sampled after autologous hematopoietic stem cell transplantation. The receptor set was obtained from a girl aged 10-17 years with multiple sclerosis. Each CDR3 is given with its conserved first and last residue. Each record gives: J gene, V gene, D gene, clone size, CDR3 protein, CDR3 DNA. The D gene is left open where the match is weak. Only some rows state a clone size, as once, few, many or a class for expanded clones.

>TRBJ1-2|TRBV29-1|NA|NA
CSVESETAGYGYTF
TGCAGCGTTGAATCTGAAACGGCGGGATATGGCTACACCTTC
>TRBJ2-3|TRBV11-3|TRBD2|NA
CAGSFSGGGTDTQYF
TGTGCCGGCAGCTTCAGCGGGGGTGGCACAGATACGCAGTATTTT
>TRBJ1-1|TRBV12-3/TRBV12-4|NA|few
CASSFDGGANTEAFF
TGTGCCAGCAGTTTTGACGGGGGGGCCAACACTGAAGCTTTCTTT
>TRBJ2-7|TRBV3-1|TRBD1|NA
CASSHLGQGVYEQYF
TGTGCCAGCAGCCACTTGGGACAGGGGGTTTATGAGCAGTACTTC
>TRBJ1-2|TRBV9|NA|few
CASSAGDTNYGYTF
TGTGCCAGCAGCGCCGGGGACACAAACTATGGCTACACCTTC
>TRBJ1-2|TRBV6-6|TRBD1|many
CASSFRGGQEFYGYTF
TGTGCCAGCAGCTTCCGGGGGGGACAGGAATTCTATGGCTACACCTTC
>TRBJ2-2|TRBV27|NA|NA
CASSSIITGPGELFF
TGTGCCAGCAGTTCAATTATAACAGGCCCCGGGGAGCTGTTTTTT
>TRBJ2-7|TRBV7-2|TRBD2|NA
CASSQHRGGTRGHEQYF
TGTGCCAGCAGCCAACATCGGGGCGGGACTAGGGGCCACGAGCAGTACTTC
>TRBJ1-2|TRBV5-6|NA|NA
CASSPSDRLLGYTF
TGTGCCAGCAGCCCAAGCGACAGGCTTCTAGGGTACACCTTC
>TRBJ1-2|TRBV12-3/TRBV12-4|NA|NA
CASSRSAPSNYGYTF
TGTGCCAGCAGTCGTTCCGCGCCGTCCAACTATGGCTACACCTTC
>TRBJ2-4|TRBV20-1|TRBD2|NA
CSGLARAKNIQYF
TGCAGTGGACTAGCGAGAGCCAAAAACATTCAGTACTTC
>TRBJ2-3|TRBV10-2|TRBD2|NA
CASRVASGIEDTQYF
TGCGCCAGCAGGGTAGCCAGCGGGATTGAAGATACGCAGTATTTT
>TRBJ1-2|TRBV7-9|NA|few
CASSSYRDGYTF
TGTGCCAGCAGCTCCTACAGAGATGGCTACACCTTC
>TRBJ1-2|TRBV19|TRBD1|few
CASSPGQESYGYTF
TGTGCCAGTAGTCCGGGACAGGAAAGCTATGGCTACACCTTC
>TRBJ2-5|TRBV20-1|TRBD1|few
CSAYSRTGIGETQYF
TGCAGTGCTTACTCCAGGACAGGGATAGGGGAGACCCAGTACTTC
>TRBJ1-2|TRBV29-1|TRBD1|NA
CSALSGGVGYTF
TGCAGCGCCCTATCAGGGGGTGTTGGCTACACCTTC
>TRBJ2-3|TRBV20-1|NA|NA
CSARGMGTDTQYF
TGCAGTGCTAGGGGAATGGGCACAGATACGCAGTATTTT
>TRBJ2-7|TRBV20-1|NA|NA
CSARDPAGVEQYF
TGCAGTGCTAGAGATCCAGCAGGCGTCGAGCAGTACTTC
>TRBJ2-5|TRBV27|NA|NA
CASSPSQTGRETQYF
TGTGCCAGCAGTCCCTCCCAGACAGGGAGGGAGACCCAGTACTTC
>TRBJ1-2|TRBV6-1|TRBD1|few
CASSWDRIGYTF
TGTGCCAGCAGTTGGGACAGGATAGGCTACACCTTC
>TRBJ2-7|TRBV27|TRBD1|many
CASSRGTGVTYEQYF
TGTGCCAGCAGCCGAGGGACAGGGGTTACCTACGAGCAGTACTTC
>TRBJ2-1|TRBV28|NA|NA
CASSFQYNEQFF
TGTGCCAGCAGTTTTCAGTACAATGAGCAGTTCTTC
>TRBJ1-2|TRBV15|NA|NA
CVTRTNYGYTF
TGTGTCACCAGGACAAACTATGGCTACACCTTC
>TRBJ1-1|TRBV6-6|NA|NA
CASSQHGQQNTEAFF
TGTGCCAGCAGCCAACACGGACAGCAGAACACTGAAGCTTTCTTT
>TRBJ1-2|TRBV7-2|NA|NA
CASSPDTDEGYGYTF
TGTGCCAGCAGCCCGGACACGGACGAGGGGTATGGCTACACCTTC
>TRBJ2-7|TRBV5-1|TRBD1|NA
CASSPNRDRAYEQYF
TGCGCCAGCAGCCCTAACCGGGACAGGGCCTACGAGCAGTACTTC
>TRBJ2-3|TRBV12-3/TRBV12-4|NA|NA
CASSLGGTDVQYF
TGTGCCAGCAGTTTAGGTGGCACAGATGTGCAGTATTTT
>TRBJ2-3|TRBV29-1|NA|many
CSVRKNSDTQYF
TGCAGCGTTCGGAAGAACTCAGATACGCAGTATTTT
>TRBJ2-1|TRBV28|TRBD2|NA
CASRPYGTSGLNEQFF
TGTGCCAGCAGACCTTACGGGACTAGCGGTCTCAATGAGCAGTTCTTC
>TRBJ1-2|TRBV4-1|TRBD1|NA
CASSQDYRGPNYGYTF
TGCGCCAGCAGCCAAGACTACAGGGGCCCAAACTATGGCTACACCTTC
>TRBJ2-7|TRBV4-3|TRBD2|few
CASSPSASGRLPYEQYF
TGCGCCAGCAGCCCGTCTGCTAGCGGGAGGCTTCCCTACGAGCAGTACTTC